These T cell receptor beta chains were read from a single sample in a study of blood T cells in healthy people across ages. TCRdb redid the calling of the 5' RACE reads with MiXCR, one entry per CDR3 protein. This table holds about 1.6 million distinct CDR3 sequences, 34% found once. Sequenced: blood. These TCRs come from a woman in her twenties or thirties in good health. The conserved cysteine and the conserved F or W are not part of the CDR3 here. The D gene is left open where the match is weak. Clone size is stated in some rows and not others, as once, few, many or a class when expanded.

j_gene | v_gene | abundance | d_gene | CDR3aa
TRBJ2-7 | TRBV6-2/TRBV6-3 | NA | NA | ASSDAGEQY
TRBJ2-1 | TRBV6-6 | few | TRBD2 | ASRGLAINEQF
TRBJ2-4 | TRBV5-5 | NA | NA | ASSLDRQNIQY
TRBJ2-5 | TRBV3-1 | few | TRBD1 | ASRPLTGGRQETQY
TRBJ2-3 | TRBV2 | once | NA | ASSEAETDITDTQY
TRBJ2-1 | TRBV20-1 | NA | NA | SARQGPPHNEQF
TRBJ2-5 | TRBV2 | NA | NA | ASSGAQGLPSETQY
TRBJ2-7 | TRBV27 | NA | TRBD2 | ASSPSSGSTWQY
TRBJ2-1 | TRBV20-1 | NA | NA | SARLAGEQF
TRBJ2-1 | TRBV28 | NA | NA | ASSLSRLFPYNEQF
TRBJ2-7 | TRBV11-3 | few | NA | ASRGLGESEQY
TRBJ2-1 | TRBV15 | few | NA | ATSRGMTAPQIEQF
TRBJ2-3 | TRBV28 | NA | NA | ASSLWGLHADTQY
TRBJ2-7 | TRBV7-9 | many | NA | ASSQPDYEQY
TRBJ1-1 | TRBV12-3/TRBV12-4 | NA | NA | ASSLGVLGSTEAF
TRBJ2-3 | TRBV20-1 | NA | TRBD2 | SARDLGVAGPGTQY
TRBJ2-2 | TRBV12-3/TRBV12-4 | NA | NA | ASRPSRGPLYGELF
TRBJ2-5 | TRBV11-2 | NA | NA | ASSLDIPEQY
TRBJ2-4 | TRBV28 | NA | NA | ASPPSCKNIQY
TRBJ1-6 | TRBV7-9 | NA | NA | ASSTRGTPNSPLH
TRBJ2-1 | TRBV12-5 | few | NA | ASGLAGGDNEQF
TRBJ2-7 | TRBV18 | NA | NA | ASSPPSGGETRY
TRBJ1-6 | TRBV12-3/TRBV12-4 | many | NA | ASSSGSYNSPLH
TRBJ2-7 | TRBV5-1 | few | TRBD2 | ASRASGSTYEQY
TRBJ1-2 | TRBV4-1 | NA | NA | ASSQDPEDYGYT
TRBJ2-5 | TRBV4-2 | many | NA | ASSQEREETQY
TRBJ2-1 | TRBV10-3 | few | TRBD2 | AISVEAGAYNEQF
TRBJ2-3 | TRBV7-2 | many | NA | ASSLEAIADTQY
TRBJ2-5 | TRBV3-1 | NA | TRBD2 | ASSQDGTSGKETQY
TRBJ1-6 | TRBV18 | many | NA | ASSHDSSYNSPLH
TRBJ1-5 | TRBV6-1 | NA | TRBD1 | ASRATTTGGSNQPQH
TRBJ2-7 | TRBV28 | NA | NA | ASRTEATSYEQY
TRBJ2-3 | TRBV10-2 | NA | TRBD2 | ASSGLAGSGDTQY
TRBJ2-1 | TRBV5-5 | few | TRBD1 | ASSLGQVDNEQF
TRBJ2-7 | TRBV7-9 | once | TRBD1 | ASSGDRGLFYEQY
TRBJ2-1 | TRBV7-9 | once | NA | ASSLPGSFNEQF
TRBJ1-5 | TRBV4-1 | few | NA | ASSQDRAFGDQPQH
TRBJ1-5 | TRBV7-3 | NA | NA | ASSPPLYSNQPQH
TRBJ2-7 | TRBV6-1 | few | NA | ASATGTKAYEQY
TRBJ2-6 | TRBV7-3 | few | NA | ASSLQGPGANVLT
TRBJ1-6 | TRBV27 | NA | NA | ASSSSSWGGNSPLH
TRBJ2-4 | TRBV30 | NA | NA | AWRAPFATKGLAKNIQY
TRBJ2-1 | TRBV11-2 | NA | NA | ASSLSFRGRFDEQF
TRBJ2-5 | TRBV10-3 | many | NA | AISGNQETQY
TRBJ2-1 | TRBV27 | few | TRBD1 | ASSSYLATGGSYNEQF
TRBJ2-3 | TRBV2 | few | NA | ASMAGTTDTQY
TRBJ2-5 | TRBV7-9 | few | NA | ASSLTKTQY
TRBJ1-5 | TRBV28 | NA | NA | ASSFGTRGPQH
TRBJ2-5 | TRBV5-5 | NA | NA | ASSITTGSQY
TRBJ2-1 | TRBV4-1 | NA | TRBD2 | ASSQVLGRGEF
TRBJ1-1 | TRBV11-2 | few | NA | ASSLPAAGDTEAF
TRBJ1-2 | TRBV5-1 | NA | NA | ASSLTPGNYGYT
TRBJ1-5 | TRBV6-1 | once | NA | ASSEANLGQPQH
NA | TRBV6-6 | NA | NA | ASRERGGARETQY
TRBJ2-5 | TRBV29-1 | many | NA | SVYSGGETQY